Reported below is one T cell receptor (beta chain). Its antigen remains unidentified. The data belong to a study of shared clonotypes between healthy human individuals. Study-level information: Plates per donor: three CD4 naive, three CD4 memory, two CD8 naive, one CD8 memory. The study's findings and limits: As a rule, naive subsets had a larger estimated richness than memory subsets.

The CDR3 covers 13 residues. Germline V CDR1 and CDR2: MNHEY, SMNVEV (reference sequence). Trimming removed 6 bases from V and 8 bases from J; junction bases left unmatched: 5. Clones were sequenced by immunoSEQ multiplex PCR, and TCRdb holds only the in-frame ones, with some missing. The repertoire holds more than 550,000 clones, with roughly nine tenths as singletons. It was CD45RO-negative cells, positively selected for CCR7, that made up naive CD8 cells, with terminally differentiated effector memory CD45RA+ cells excluded. Specimen: naive CD8+ T cells sorted from blood. This clonotype was obtained from a man aged 30 to 45 in good health. The chain uses TRBV27 and TRBJ1-5, with 9 bases that match TRBD1. As DNA, the CDR3 is TGTGCCAGCAGCTCCGGGACAGGGAAGCCCCAGCATTTT. This codes for CASSSGTGKPQHF.